The 30 T cell receptor beta chains in this list originate from one sample, sequenced in a study of technical replicates of blood from several donors. Clones were read by immunoSEQ multiplex PCR, and TCRdb kept only the in-frame ones, dropping some. Altogether about 80,000 clones are present, less than 98% being singletons, with the ten largest covering over 0.15%. Sequenced input: T cells isolated from PBMCs. These receptors were obtained from a human donor in good health.

The CDR3 DNA reads as TGTGCCAGCAGTGGATCGGACTGGAAAGAGCAGTTCTTC. Encoded protein: CASSGSDWKEQFF. This chain connects TRBV2 to TRBJ2-1, with D tentatively TRBD2 (5 bases). This CDR3 comprises 13 residues. Per germline, CDR1 SNHLY and CDR2 FYNNEI. Trimming shortened V by 4 bases and J by 10 bases, and 14 bases separated the two germline ends.

V and J are TRBV6-1 and TRBJ2-1, with a weak D call TRBD2 (5 bases). V lost 3 bases and J lost 8, with 26 bases in between. Germline CDR1 is MNHNS and CDR2 is SASEGT. The CDR3 is 18 amino acids. For the CDR3, the DNA is TGTGCCAGCAGTGACATAGCAGGAGACGGGAAAACTTGGGATGAGCAGTTCTTC. Translating it yields CASSDIAGDGKTWDEQFF.

The chain employs TRBV4-1 and TRBJ2-7; no clear D. The CDR3 has 14 residues. Germline V gene data show CDR1 as MGHRA and CDR2 as YSYEKL. The germline V and J ends were trimmed by 1 base and 5 bases, with 12 bases remaining between them. Written as DNA, the CDR3 is TGCGCCAGCAGCCAAGGAACCTCGAGAGACGAGCAGTACTTC. Protein sequence: CASSQGTSRDEQYF.

J is TRBJ2-1 and V is TRBV11-2; 11 positions match TRBD2. The CDR3 is 18 residues long. The germline V gene has CDR1 SGHAT and CDR2 FQNNGV. With 0 bases clipped from V and 4 bases from J, the junction kept 8 bases outside the gene matches. DNA of the CDR3: TGTGCCAGCAGCTTAGAAGGGGAGGGGACTAGCGGATACAATGAGCAGTTCTTC. It yields the protein CASSLEGEGTSGYNEQFF.

This CDR3 reads CASSSFQREGPGYEQYF. In DNA, the CDR3 is TGTGCCAGCAGCTCTTTTCAGCGGGAGGGTCCTGGCTACGAGCAGTACTTC. The rearrangement links TRBV7-6 to TRBJ2-7; 10 bases map to TRBD2. The CDR3 totals 17 residues. J lost 3 bases, V lost 4 bases, and 12 bases had no gene match. Looked up from germline, CDR1 is SGHVS and CDR2 is FNYEAQ.

The chain recombines TRBV1 with TRBJ2-1; the D call TRBD2 from the table was never checked on the DNA. TRBV1 is recorded as a pseudogene. CDR3 size: 17 residues. The CDR3 coding sequence is TGCACCAGCAGCCGACTAGCGGGGGGGAGCTCCTACAATGAGCAGTTCTTC. Its protein is CTSSRLAGGSSYNEQFF.

The chain uses TRBV4-1 and TRBJ1-3; the D gene is possibly TRBD1 (6 bases). Germline-derived CDR1 and CDR2 are MGHRA and YSYEKL. V lost 0 bases, J lost 4 bases, and 10 bases lay in between. CDR3 length equals 15 residues. The CDR3 bases are TGCGCCAGCAGCCAAGAGGGGGCGTTGGGAAACACCATATATTTT. Its protein is CASSQEGALGNTIYF.

The chain employs TRBV7-9 and TRBJ2-1; D gene ambiguous. Trimming removed 5 bases from V and 3 bases from J, with 11 bases in between. Germline lookup yields CDR1 SEHNR and CDR2 FQNEAQ (reference sequence). The CDR3 contains 14 residues. The CDR3 coding sequence is TGTGCCAGCAGCAAGTCCTACGGCTACAATGAGCAGTTCTTC. This translates into CASSKSYGYNEQFF.

J is TRBJ2-1 and V is TRBV12-5; 9 nucleotides line up with TRBD2. CDR3 size: 16 residues. Germline trimming cut 0 bases from V and 7 bases from J; bases unmatched to any gene: 7. CDR1 is LGHNT and CDR2 is FRNRAP in the germline V gene. The CDR3 protein is CASGLVLSSGVNEQFF. In DNA, the CDR3 is TGTGCTAGTGGTTTGGTACTTTCTAGCGGGGTAAATGAGCAGTTCTTC. Together with reference TRBV12-5 and TRBJ2-1, the CDR3 gives the full variable domain: DARVTQTPRHKVTEMGQEVTMRCQPILGHNTVFWYRQTMMQGLELLAYFRNRAPLDDSGMPKDRFSAEMPDATLATLKIQPSEPRDSAVYFCASGLVLSSGVNEQFFGPGTRLTVL.

The gene calls are TRBV19 and TRBJ2-2; 9 bases are a match to TRBD2. This CDR3 contains 13 residues. The ends lost 10 bases at V and 0 bases at J; junction bases unmatched: 0. Germline V CDR1 and CDR2: LNHDA, SQIVND (reference sequence). The CDR3 reads CATSGTNTGELFF. The CDR3 nucleotides read TGTGCCACTAGCGGGACGAACACCGGGGAGCTGTTTTTT. The full variable domain, in which reference TRBV19 and TRBJ2-2 provide the parts outside the CDR3, is DGGITQSPKYLFRKEGQNVTLSCEQNLNHDAMYWYRQDPGQGLRLIYYSQIVNDFQKGDIAEGYSVSREKKESFPLTVTSAQKNPTAFYLCATSGTNTGELFFGEGSRLTVL.

The chain has TRBV27 and TRBJ2-7; TRBD1 matches 8 bases. Germline CDR1 and CDR2: MNHEY and SMNVEV (reference sequence). Losses at the gene ends were 4 bases for V and 1 base for J; bases not matched to a gene: 9. This CDR3 comprises 16 residues. This CDR3 is CASSSTDRGPSYEQYF. Written as DNA, the CDR3 is TGTGCCAGCAGTTCGACTGACAGGGGTCCATCCTACGAGCAGTACTTC.

CDR3 DNA sequence: TGCGCCAGCAGCTTGGGGGCGGGAGCGATGAACACTGAAGCTTTCTTT. It encodes CASSLGAGAMNTEAFF. V and J are TRBV5-1 and TRBJ1-1; no clear D gene. This CDR3 comprises 16 residues. Trimming removed 0 bases from V and 0 bases from J, with 12 bases in between. CDR1 SGHRS and CDR2 YFSETQ come from the germline V gene.

The chain is built from TRBV4-1 and TRBJ1-5; D not certain. Trimming left V 0 bases short and J 5 bases short, with 8 bases between. Germline loops: CDR1 MGHRA, CDR2 YSYEKL. The CDR3 runs to 14 residues. CDR3 nucleotides: TGCGCCAGCAGCCAAGAACAAGATTATCAGCCCCAGCATTTT. This sequence encodes CASSQEQDYQPQHF.

This chain connects TRBV7-9 to TRBJ1-4; D remains unclear. V was pared by 3 bases and J by 1 base, with 9 bases between. The CDR3 contains 15 residues. CDR1 is SEHNR and CDR2 is FQNEAQ in the germline V gene (reference sequence). Here the CDR3 DNA reads TGTGCCAGCAGCTTGTTGCGGGGAACTAATGAAAAACTGTTTTTT. Protein sequence: CASSLLRGTNEKLFF. The full variable domain, rest sourced from reference TRBV7-9 and TRBJ1-4, is DTGVSQNPRHKITKRGQNVTFRCDPISEHNRLYWYRQTLGQGPEFLTYFQNEAQLEKSRLLSDRFSAERPKGSFSTLEIQRTEQGDSAMYLCASSLLRGTNEKLFFGSGTQLSVL.

The rearrangement joins TRBV18 to TRBJ1-1; D not certain. This CDR3 comprises 13 residues. CDR1 is KGHSH, CDR2 LQKENI, per germline. Trimming pared 2 bases from V and 1 base from J, leaving 5 bases between. The CDR3 DNA sequence: TGTGCCAGCTCACCAGCACAGAACACTGAAGCTTTCTTT. Translated, it gives CASSPAQNTEAFF.

The gene calls are TRBV5-1 and TRBJ2-5; TRBD1 matches 10 bases. Germline loops: CDR1 SGHRS, CDR2 YFSETQ. The ends lost 0 bases at V and 5 bases at J; junction bases unmatched: 10. The CDR3 spans 17 residues. CDR3 nucleotides: TGCGCCAGCAGCTTGGCCTTGCGGACAGGGGGGAAGGAGACCCAGTACTTC. As protein: CASSLALRTGGKETQYF.

V gene TRBV9 combines with J gene TRBJ2-7; 11 nucleotides line up with TRBD2. This CDR3 is 14 amino acids long. The ends lost 4 bases at V and 3 bases at J; junction bases unmatched: 3. Germline CDR1 SGDLS, CDR2 YYNGEE. The CDR3 DNA sequence: TGTGCCAGCAGCCCACTAGCGGGGGACTACGAGCAGTACTTC. It codes for CASSPLAGDYEQYF.

This clone is a singleton in its sample. The chain joins TRBV14 to TRBJ2-1, with 9 bases matching TRBD1. V trimming: 6 bases; J trimming: 5 bases; junction bases outside the gene matches: 5. CDR1 and CDR2 (germline): SGHDN, FVKESK. There are 14 residues in the CDR3. CDR3 nucleotide sequence: TGTGCCAGCAGGAGGACAGGGGTGAACAATGAGCAGTTCTTC. It encodes CASRRTGVNNEQFF. The whole variable domain, remainder taken from reference TRBV14 and TRBJ2-1, is EAGVTQFPSHSVIEKGQTVTLRCDPISGHDNLYWYRRVMGKEIKFLLHFVKESKQDESGMPNNRFLAERTGGTYSTLKVQPAELEDSGVYFCASRRTGVNNEQFFGPGTRLTVL.

The CDR3 spells CASLQGIRPNTIYF. The CDR3 DNA reads as TGTGCTAGCCTCCAGGGGATAAGGCCAAACACCATATATTTT. V usage is TRBV28 and J usage is TRBJ1-3, with D tentatively TRBD1 (6 bases). The CDR3 runs to 14 residues. Germline assignment: CDR1 MDHEN and CDR2 SYDVKM.

This clone was recorded once. V and J are TRBV5-4 and TRBJ2-7; the match to TRBD2 covers 9 bases. V gave up 3 bases and J gave up 2 bases; unmatched junction bases: 6. The CDR3 covers 15 residues. CDR1 and CDR2 from the germline V gene are SGHNT and YYREEE (reference sequence). This CDR3 reads CASSSTSGRAYEQYF. The CDR3 DNA reads as TGTGCCAGCAGCTCGACTAGCGGTCGCGCCTACGAGCAGTACTTC.

The chain recombines TRBV10-2 with TRBJ1-2; possibly TRBD1 for D (5 bases). The CDR3 consists of 15 residues. V gave up 4 bases and J gave up 4 bases, with 16 bases separating them. The V gene's germline CDR1 is WSHSY and CDR2 SAAADI. CDR3 bases: TGCGCCAGCAGTGGAGACAGAACCGAAATCTATGGCTACACCTTC. Its protein is CASSGDRTEIYGYTF.

This clone was found once. The V call is TRBV6-1, the J call TRBJ1-1; D not resolved. In germline, CDR1 is MNHNS, CDR2 SASEGT. CDR3 length equals 13 residues. V shed 4 bases and J shed 1 base, with 7 bases lying between them. The CDR3 sequence is CASSVYRNTEAFF. The CDR3 bases are TGTGCCAGCAGTGTGTACAGGAACACTGAAGCTTTCTTT.

The count of this clone is one. This chain connects TRBV11-2 to TRBJ1-2; a possible D gene is TRBD1 (5 bases). In germline, CDR1 is SGHAT, CDR2 FQNNGV. Trimming left V 1 base short and J 0 bases short, with 12 bases between. CDR3 length: 16 residues. In DNA form, the CDR3 reads TGTGCCAGCAGCTTAGCCTCCGGGACTTCTAACTATGGCTACACCTTC. This translates into CASSLASGTSNYGYTF.

The chain carries TRBV25-1 and TRBJ1-2; TRBD1 might be the D (5 bases). Trimming cost V 5 bases and J 7 bases, with 14 bases left between them. The CDR3 length is 13 residues. Per the germline V gene, CDR1 is MGHDK and CDR2 is SYGVNS. The CDR3 region is CASSPGGLRGYTF. The CDR3 region has the DNA TGTGCCAGCAGTCCCGGGGGTCTACGTGGCTACACCTTC.

The CDR3 loop reads CASSSSGGADEQFF. The CDR3 DNA reads as TGTGCCAGCAGCTCTAGCGGGGGGGCAGATGAGCAGTTCTTC. The chain uses TRBV7-6 and TRBJ2-1; 12 nucleotides match TRBD2. After removal of 4 bases from V and 8 bases from J, the junction contained 3 bases not matched to a gene. This CDR3 spans 14 amino acids. CDR1 SGHVS and CDR2 FNYEAQ come from the germline V gene.

This clone showed up just once. This chain joins TRBV2 and TRBJ1-1; tentatively, D is TRBD1 (5 bases). The CDR3 has 12 amino acids. Germline V CDR1 and CDR2: SNHLY, FYNNEI. Trimming removed 6 bases at V and 4 bases at J, with 9 bases between. The CDR3 DNA follows: TGTGCCAGCAGAGGCGGGGGCACTGAAGCTTTCTTT. Protein: CASRGGGTEAFF.

This chain joins TRBV15 and TRBJ2-3, with 11 positions matching TRBD2. This CDR3 is 18 amino acids long. J lost 8 bases, V lost 1 base, and 14 bases had no gene match. The V gene's germline CDR1 is LNHNV and CDR2 YYDKDF (reference sequence). The CDR3 spells CATSRGVAGLADRRTQYF. CDR3 DNA sequence: TGTGCCACCAGCAGAGGAGTGGCGGGACTAGCGGACCGCCGTACGCAGTATTTT.

Written as DNA, the CDR3 is TGTGCCAGCAGCTTGGGCAAACGACTAGCGGGAACCTACGAGCAGTACTTC. Translation: CASSLGKRLAGTYEQYF. This chain uses TRBV5-6 with TRBJ2-7; 11 bases line up with TRBD2. The germline CDR1 and CDR2 sequences are SGHDT and YYEEEE. The CDR3 has 17 amino acids. V lost 0 bases, J lost 2 bases, and 7 bases stayed unmatched.

This chain links TRBV7-3 with TRBJ2-6, with D uncertain. The length of the CDR3 is 16 residues. V was clipped by 1 base and J by 0 bases, with 7 bases between them. Germline V lookup: CDR1 SGHTA, CDR2 FQGTGA. CDR3 sequence (DNA): TGTGCCAGCAGCTTAAATTCCATCTCTGGGGCCAACGTCCTGACTTTC. Amino acid sequence: CASSLNSISGANVLTF.

The J gene is TRBJ2-5, the V gene TRBV21-1; TRBD1, the table's D call, was not compared with the DNA. TRBV21-1 is annotated as a pseudogene. The CDR3 totals 19 residues. The CDR3 loop is CASSKANLPDRVWGETQYF. The CDR3 bases are TGTGCCAGCAGCAAAGCCAACCTCCCGGACAGGGTTTGGGGAGAGACCCAGTACTTC.